This TCR beta chain was sequenced for a study of T cell responses to AZD1222 COVID-19 vaccine. In regard to this clone: As yet, its antigen is unknown.

Using immunoSEQ multiplex PCR, the repertoire was profiled, and TCRdb retains in-frame clones only, with some absent. The repertoire holds 200,000 or so clones, with approximately 94% as singletons. Study results and limitations: No day 14 peak samples; only post-peak repertoires were characterized. Donors were largely white British and mainly female; clonal diversity was possibly underestimated. CD4 TCRs linked to vaccination spanned spike, dominating at 160-218 and 743-854.

Pooling of second doses given at about 4 or about 12 weeks was done. This sequence was found in an adult who received the AZD1222 COVID-19 vaccine. The starting material was peripheral blood, obtained 28 days after the second AZD1222 dose.

As DNA, the CDR3 is TGTGCCAGCGCCCGGCGGGCTAACTATGGCTACACCTTC. It codes for CASARRANYGYTF. The V and J genes are TRBV6-5 and TRBJ1-2; no definite D call. The germline V gene encodes CDR1 MNHEY and CDR2 SVGAGI. Trimming left V 8 bases short and J 0 bases short, with 10 bases between. The CDR3 contains 13 residues.